Sample share makes the clone carrying this T cell receptor beta chain large. The target antigen is unknown. Because this beta chain is a stray read in a library intended to capture alpha chains, its abundance should not be given much weight. Time point meaning: sample taken at primary tumor resection. Whole RNA from tumor, nontumor lung or frozen PBMC was sequenced unsorted. The data stem from a study of spatial heterogeneity in lung cancer. The overall study: Each time, sequencing found more beta-chain sequences than alpha-chain sequences.

The CDR3 length is 13 residues. Germline values: CDR1 MNHEY, CDR2 SVGEGT. V dropped 3 bases and J dropped 3 bases, with 9 bases sitting between them. TCRdb used MiXCR to reprocess the 5' RACE reads, holding one entry per CDR3 protein. The repertoire includes about 280 distinct CDR3 sequences, about a quarter of them detected once, and around three fifths sits in the top ten. Study outcomes and limitations: The numbers of ubiquitous and regional expanded TCRs correlated with ubiquitous and regional nonsynonymous mutations, respectively. Approximate estimated coverage of tumor T cells amounted to less than 7.5% for alpha and 13% for beta chains. Counts that tracked tumor mutation counts were those of expanded intratumoral alpha and beta TCRs.

Sequences were derived from lung tumor tissue, sampled at surgery. The V gene is TRBV6-2 or TRBV6-3, the J gene TRBJ2-7; D unresolved. This clonotype originated in a female donor with early-stage non-small cell lung cancer. The CDR3 reads CASSYGADYEQYF. The DNA of the CDR3 is TGTGCCAGCAGTTATGGAGCCGACTACGAGCAGTACTTC.